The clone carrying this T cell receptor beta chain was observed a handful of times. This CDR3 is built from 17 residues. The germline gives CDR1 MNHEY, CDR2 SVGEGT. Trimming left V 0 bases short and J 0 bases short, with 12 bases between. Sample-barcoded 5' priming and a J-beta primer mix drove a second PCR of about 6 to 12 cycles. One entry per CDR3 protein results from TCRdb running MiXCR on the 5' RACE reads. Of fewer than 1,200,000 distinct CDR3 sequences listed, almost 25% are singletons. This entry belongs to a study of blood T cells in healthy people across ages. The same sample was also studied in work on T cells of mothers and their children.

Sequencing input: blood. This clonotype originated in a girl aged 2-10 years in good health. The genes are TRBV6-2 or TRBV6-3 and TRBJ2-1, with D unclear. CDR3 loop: CASSYSRGFSSYNEQFF. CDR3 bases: TGTGCCAGCAGTTACTCGAGAGGCTTCAGCTCCTACAATGAGCAGTTCTTC.